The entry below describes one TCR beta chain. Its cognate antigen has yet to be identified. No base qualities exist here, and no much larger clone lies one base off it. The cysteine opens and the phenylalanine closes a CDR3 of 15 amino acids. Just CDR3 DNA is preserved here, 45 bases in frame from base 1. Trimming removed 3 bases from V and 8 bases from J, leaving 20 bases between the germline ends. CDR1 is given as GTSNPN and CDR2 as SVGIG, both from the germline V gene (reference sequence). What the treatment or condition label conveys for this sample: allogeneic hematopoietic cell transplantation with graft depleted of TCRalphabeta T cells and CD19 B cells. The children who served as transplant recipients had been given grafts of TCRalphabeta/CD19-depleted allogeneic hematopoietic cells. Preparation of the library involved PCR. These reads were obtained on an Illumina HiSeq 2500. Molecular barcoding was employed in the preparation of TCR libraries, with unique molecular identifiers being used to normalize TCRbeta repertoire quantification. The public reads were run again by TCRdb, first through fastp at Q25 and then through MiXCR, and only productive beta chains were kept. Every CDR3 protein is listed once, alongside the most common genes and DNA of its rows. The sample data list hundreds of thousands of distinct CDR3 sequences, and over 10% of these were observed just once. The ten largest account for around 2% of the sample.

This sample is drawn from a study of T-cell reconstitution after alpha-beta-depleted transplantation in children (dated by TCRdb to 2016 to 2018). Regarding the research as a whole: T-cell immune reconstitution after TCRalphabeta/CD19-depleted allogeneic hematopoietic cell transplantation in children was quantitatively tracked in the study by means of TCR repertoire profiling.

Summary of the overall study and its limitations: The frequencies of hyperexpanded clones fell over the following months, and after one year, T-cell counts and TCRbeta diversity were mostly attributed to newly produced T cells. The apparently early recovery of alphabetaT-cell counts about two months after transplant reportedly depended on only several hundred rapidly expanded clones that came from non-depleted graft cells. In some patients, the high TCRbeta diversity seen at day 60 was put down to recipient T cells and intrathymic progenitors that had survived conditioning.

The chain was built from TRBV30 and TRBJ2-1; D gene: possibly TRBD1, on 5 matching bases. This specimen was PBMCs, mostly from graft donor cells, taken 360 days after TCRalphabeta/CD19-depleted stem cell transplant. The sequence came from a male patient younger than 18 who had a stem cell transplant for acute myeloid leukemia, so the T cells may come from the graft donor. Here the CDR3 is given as CAWRSRQGLWYEQFF. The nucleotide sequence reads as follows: TGTGCCTGGAGATCTCGGCAGGGCCTTTGGTATGAGCAGTTCTTC. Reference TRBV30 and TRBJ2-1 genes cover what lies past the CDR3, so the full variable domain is SQTIHQWPATLVQPVGSPLSLECTVEGTSNPNLYWYRQAAGRGLQLLFYSVGIGQISSEVPQNLSASRPQDRQFILSSKKLLLSDSGFYLCAWRSRQGLWYEQFFGPGTRLTVL.